This T cell receptor beta chain was sequenced for a study of cytomegalovirus exposure and HLA in healthy donors. Study results and caveats: An analysis that was carried out later associated 16,000 or so TCR beta sequences with HLA alleles at 0.05 false discovery rate.

With 3 bases removed from V and 0 bases from J, the gap between germline ends came to 10 bases. The CDR3 sequence is 15 residues long. Germline CDR1 SGHRS, CDR2 YFSETQ. A note on this clone: Its antigen is undetermined. Other DNA sequences in this sample translate to the same CDR3.

In the PCR, 60 Vbeta and 13 Jbeta primers were used. Sequencing was performed with immunoSEQ multiplex PCR; in TCRdb, only in-frame clones are kept and a portion is missing. The sample consists of 150,000 to 200,000 clones, 68% of them appearing once. Input material: PBMCs. The receptor was isolated from a woman younger than 30 in good health and CMV-seropositive. The V gene is TRBV5-1, the J gene TRBJ2-1, with a tentative D call TRBD2 (5 bases). CDR3 DNA sequence: TGCGCCAGCAGCTCGACGGGGAACTCCTACAATGAGCAGTTCTTC. Protein sequence: CASSSTGNSYNEQFF.